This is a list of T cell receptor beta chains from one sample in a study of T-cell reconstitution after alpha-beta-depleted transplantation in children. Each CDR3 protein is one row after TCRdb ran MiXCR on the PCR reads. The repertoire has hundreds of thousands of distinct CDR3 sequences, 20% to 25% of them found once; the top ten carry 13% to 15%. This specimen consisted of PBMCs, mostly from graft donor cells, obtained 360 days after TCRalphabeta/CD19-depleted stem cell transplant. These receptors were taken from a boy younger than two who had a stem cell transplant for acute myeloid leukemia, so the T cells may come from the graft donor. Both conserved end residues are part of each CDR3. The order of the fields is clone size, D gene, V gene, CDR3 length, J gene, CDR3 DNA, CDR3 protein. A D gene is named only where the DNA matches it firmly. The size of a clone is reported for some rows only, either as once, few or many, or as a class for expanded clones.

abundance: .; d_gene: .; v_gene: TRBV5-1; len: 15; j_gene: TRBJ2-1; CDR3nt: TGCGCCAGCAGCCCCAGGGTAGCTGGTTACAATGAGCAGTTCTTC; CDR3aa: CASSPRVAGYNEQFF
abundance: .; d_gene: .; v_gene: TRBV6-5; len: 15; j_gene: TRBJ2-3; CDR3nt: TGTGCCAGCAGTTACCAGTTTCGGGGCACAGATACGCAGTATTTT; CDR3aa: CASSYQFRGTDTQYF
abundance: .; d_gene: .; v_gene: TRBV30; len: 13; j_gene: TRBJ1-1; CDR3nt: TGTGCCTGGAGATCCGGGTTCAACACTGAAGCTTTCTTT; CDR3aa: CAWRSGFNTEAFF
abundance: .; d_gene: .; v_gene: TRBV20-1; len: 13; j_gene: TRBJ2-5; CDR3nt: TGCAGTGCTCCACAGGGCTTGACAGAGACCCAGTACTTC; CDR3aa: CSAPQGLTETQYF
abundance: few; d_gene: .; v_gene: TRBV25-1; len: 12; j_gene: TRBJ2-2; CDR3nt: TGTGCCAGCAGGAAAGAGGGGGGGGAGCTGTTTTTT; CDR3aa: CASRKEGGELFF
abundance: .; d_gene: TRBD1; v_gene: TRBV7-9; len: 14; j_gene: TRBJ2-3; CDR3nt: TGTGCCAGCATTGGACAGGGCGGGACAGATACGCAGTATTTT; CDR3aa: CASIGQGGTDTQYF
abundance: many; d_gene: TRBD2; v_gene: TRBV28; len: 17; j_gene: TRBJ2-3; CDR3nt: TGTGCCAGCAGCTCCACCGGGACTAGAAGGGGCACAGATACGCAGTATTTT; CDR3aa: CASSSTGTRRGTDTQYF
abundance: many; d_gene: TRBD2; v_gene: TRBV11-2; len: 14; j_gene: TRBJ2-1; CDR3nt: TGTGCCAGCAGCTTCGGCGGGGGGGTCAATGAGCAGTTCTTC; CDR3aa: CASSFGGGVNEQFF
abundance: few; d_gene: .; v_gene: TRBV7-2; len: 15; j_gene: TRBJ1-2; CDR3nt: TGTGCCAGCAGCTTAGGAGGACAGAGTAACTATGGCTACACCTTC; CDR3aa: CASSLGGQSNYGYTF
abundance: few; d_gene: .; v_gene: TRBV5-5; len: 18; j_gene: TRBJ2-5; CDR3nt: TGTGCCAGCAGCTACCTGGAGGACTTTGGGGGGAGAAAAGAGACCCAGTACTTC; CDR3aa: CASSYLEDFGGRKETQYF
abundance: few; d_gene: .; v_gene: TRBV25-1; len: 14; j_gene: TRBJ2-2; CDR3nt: TGTGCCAGCACCCGGGACGGGGGTACCGGGGAGCTGTTTTTT; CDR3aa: CASTRDGGTGELFF
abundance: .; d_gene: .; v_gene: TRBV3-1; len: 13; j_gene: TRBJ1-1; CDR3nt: TGTGCCAGCAGCCTAATCAAGGGCACTGAAGCTTTCTTT; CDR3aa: CASSLIKGTEAFF
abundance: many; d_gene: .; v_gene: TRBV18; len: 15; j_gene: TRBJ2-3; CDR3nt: TGTGCCAGCTCACCCCGACAGTGGGGGCCGGATACGCAGTATTTT; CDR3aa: CASSPRQWGPDTQYF
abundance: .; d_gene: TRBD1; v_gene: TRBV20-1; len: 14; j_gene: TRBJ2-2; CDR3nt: TGCAGTGCTGGGCACAGGGGGCGTTCCGGGGAGCTGTTTTTT; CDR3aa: CSAGHRGRSGELFF
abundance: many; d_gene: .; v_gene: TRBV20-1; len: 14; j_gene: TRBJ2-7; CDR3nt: TGCAGTGCTAGAACTAGAGGAATGAGAGACGAGCAGTACTTC; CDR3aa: CSARTRGMRDEQYF
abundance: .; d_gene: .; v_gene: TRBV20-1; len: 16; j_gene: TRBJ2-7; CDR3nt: TGCAGTGGGTCCGCGGCCGCCCGCGTGGAATCCTACGAGCAGTACTTC; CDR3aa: CSGSAAARVESYEQYF
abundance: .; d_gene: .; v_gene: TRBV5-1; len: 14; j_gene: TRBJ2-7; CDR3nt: TGCGCCAGCACCCCACTCCAGGGAACCTACGAGCAGTACTTC; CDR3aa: CASTPLQGTYEQYF
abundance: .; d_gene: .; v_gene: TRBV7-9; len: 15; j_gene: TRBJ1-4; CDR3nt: TGTGCCAGCAGCTTCGACAGAGGTGGGAATGAAAAACTGTTTTTT; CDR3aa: CASSFDRGGNEKLFF
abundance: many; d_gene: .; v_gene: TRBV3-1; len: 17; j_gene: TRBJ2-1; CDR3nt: TGTGCCAGCAGCCCCCTCGGGCGGGGGCCAACCTACAATGAGCAGTTCTTC; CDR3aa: CASSPLGRGPTYNEQFF
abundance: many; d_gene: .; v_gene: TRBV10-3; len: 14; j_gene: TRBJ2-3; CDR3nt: TGTGCCATCAGTGAGGGAGGGGTCTCAGATACGCAGTATTTT; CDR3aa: CAISEGGVSDTQYF
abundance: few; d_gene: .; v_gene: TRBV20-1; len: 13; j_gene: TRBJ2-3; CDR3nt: TGCAGTGCTAGGCTCGCTGCCACAGATACGCAGTATTTT; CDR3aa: CSARLAATDTQYF
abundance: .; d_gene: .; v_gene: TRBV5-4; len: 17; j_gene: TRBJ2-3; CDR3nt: TGTGCCAGCAGCTTTGGGGGCCAGAGGGCCCTCACAGATACGCAGTATTTT; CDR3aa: CASSFGGQRALTDTQYF
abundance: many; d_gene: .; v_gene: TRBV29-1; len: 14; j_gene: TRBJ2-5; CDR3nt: TGCAGCGCCATGAAACGCCAGATGGGAGAGACCCAGTACTTC; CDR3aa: CSAMKRQMGETQYF
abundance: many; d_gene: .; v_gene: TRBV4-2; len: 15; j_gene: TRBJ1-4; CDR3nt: TGTGCCAGCAGCCAAGATCGGGGGGCGCGTGAAAAACTGTTTTTT; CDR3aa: CASSQDRGAREKLFF
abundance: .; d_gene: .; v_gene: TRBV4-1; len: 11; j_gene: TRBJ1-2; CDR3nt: TGCGCCAGCAGGGACGCCCGGGGCTACACCTTC; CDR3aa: CASRDARGYTF
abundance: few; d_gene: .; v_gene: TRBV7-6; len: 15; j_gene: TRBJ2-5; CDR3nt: TGTGCCAGCAGCTTATTAGCGCGGACCGAGGAGACCCAGTACTTC; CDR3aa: CASSLLARTEETQYF
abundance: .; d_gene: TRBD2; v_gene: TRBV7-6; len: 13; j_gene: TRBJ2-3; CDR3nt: TGTGCCAGCTCTAGCGGCCGCACAGATACGCAGTATTTT; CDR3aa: CASSSGRTDTQYF
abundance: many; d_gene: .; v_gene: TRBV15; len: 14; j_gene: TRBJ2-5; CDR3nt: TGTGCCACCAGCAGAGTAGCGAACGAAGAGACCCAGTACTTC; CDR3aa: CATSRVANEETQYF
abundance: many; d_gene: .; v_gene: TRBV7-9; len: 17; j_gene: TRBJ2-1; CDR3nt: TGTGCCAGCAGCTCCCCCCCTAGGGGAGGTTCATGGAATGAGCAGTTCTTC; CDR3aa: CASSSPPRGGSWNEQFF
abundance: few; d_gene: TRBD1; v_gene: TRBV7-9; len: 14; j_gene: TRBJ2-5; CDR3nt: TGTGCCAGCAGCATAGGGGACAGCCAAGAGACCCAGTACTTC; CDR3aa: CASSIGDSQETQYF
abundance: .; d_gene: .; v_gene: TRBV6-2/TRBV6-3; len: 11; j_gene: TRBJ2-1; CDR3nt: TGTGCCAGCACCGCCGGGGACGAGCAGTTCTTC; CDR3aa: CASTAGDEQFF
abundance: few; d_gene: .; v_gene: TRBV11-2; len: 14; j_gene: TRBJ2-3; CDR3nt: TGTGCCAGCAGCTTGGAACTAGCCCCAGATACGCAGTATTTT; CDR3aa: CASSLELAPDTQYF
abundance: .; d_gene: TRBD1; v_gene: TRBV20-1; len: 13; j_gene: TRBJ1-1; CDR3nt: TGCAGTGCAAACAGGGGCTCGGGCACTGAAGCCTTCTTT; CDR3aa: CSANRGSGTEAFF
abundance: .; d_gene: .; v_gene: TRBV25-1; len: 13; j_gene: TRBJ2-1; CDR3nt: TGTGCCAGCAGTGAATGGGACTACAATGAGCAGTTCTTC; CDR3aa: CASSEWDYNEQFF
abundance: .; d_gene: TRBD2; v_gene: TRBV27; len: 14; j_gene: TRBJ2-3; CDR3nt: TGTGCCAGCAGTCCCCTAGCGGGGGTAGATACGCAGTATTTT; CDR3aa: CASSPLAGVDTQYF
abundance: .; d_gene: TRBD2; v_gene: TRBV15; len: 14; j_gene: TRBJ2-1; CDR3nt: TGTGCCACCAGCAGAGATCTAGCGGGGGGTTACCAGTTCTTC; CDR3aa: CATSRDLAGGYQFF
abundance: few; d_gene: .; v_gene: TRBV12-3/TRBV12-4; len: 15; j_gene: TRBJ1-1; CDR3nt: TGTGCCAGCAGTTGGGCGCAGGGACGAAACACTGAAGCTTTCTTT; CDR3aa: CASSWAQGRNTEAFF